This TCR beta chain originates from a study of OX40 agonist ivuxolimab in advanced cancers. Prior autoimmune disease or systemic immunosuppression barred patients. This clone was observed a single time. Produced via immunoSEQ multiplex PCR; TCRdb's table is partial and in-frame only. This table holds 45,000 to 65,000 clones, 85% to 90% found once. Trimming took off 0 bases at V and 4 bases at J, with 13 bases between the two ends. The germline CDR1 and CDR2 sequences are MNHEY and SVGAGI. This CDR3 contains 16 residues. The chain recombines TRBV6-5 with TRBJ1-3; a possible D gene is TRBD1 (5 bases). This TCR derives from an adult with an advanced solid tumor such as melanoma, head and neck, liver or kidney cancer. This specimen was CD4+ or CD8+ T cells sorted from blood, taken in a trial of the OX40 agonist ivuxolimab. The DNA for the CDR3 is TGTGCCAGCAGTTACTCTAAGCTCAGGGCCGGAAACACCATATATTTT. Residues: CASSYSKLRAGNTIYF.